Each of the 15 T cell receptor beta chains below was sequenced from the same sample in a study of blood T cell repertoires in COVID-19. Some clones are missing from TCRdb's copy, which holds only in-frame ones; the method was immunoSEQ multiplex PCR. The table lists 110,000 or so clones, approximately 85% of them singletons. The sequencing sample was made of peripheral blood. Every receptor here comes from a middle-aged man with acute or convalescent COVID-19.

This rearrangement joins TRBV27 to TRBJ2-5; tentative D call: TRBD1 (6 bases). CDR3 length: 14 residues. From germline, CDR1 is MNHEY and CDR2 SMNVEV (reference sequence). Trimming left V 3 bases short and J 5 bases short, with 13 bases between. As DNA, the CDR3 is TGTGCCAGCAGTTTTCGTCCCAGGGGTGAGACCCAGTACTTC. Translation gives CASSFRPRGETQYF.

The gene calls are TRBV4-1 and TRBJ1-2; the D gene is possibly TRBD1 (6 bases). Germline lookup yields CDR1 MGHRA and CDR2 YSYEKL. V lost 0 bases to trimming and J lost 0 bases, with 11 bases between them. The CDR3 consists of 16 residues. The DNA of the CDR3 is TGCGCCAGCAGCCAAGATCCACAGGGAGCTAACTATGGCTACACCTTC. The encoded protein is CASSQDPQGANYGYTF.

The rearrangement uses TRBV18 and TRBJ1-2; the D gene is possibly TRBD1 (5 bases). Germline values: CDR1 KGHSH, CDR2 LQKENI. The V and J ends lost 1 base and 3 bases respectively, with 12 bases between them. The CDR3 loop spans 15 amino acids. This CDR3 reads CASSPQGRVDYGYTF. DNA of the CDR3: TGTGCCAGCTCACCACAGGGCAGGGTTGACTATGGCTACACCTTC. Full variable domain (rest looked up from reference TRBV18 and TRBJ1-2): NAGVMQNPRHLVRRRGQEARLRCSPMKGHSHVYWYRQLPEEGLKFMVYLQKENIIDESGMPKERFSAEFPKEGPSILRIQQVVRGDSAAYFCASSPQGRVDYGYTFGSGTRLTVV.

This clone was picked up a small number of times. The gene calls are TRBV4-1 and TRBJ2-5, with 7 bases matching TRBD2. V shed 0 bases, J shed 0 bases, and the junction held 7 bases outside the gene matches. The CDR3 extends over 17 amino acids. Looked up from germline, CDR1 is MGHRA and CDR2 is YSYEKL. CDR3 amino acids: CASSQDGASGYQETQYF. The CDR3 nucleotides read TGCGCCAGCAGCCAAGATGGGGCTAGCGGTTACCAAGAGACCCAGTACTTC.

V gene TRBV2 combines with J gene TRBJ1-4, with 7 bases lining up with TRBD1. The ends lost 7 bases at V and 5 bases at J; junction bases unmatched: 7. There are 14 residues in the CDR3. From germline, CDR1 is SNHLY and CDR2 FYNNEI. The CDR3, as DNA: TGTGCCAGCAAATCGGACAGGTGGAATGAAAAACTGTTTTTT. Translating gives CASKSDRWNEKLFF.

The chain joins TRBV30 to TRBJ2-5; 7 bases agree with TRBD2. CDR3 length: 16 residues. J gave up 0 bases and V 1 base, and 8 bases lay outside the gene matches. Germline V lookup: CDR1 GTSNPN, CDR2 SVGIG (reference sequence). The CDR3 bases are TGTGCCTGGAGTGAGGGGCTAGCGGCGTACCAAGAGACCCAGTACTTC. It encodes CAWSEGLAAYQETQYF.

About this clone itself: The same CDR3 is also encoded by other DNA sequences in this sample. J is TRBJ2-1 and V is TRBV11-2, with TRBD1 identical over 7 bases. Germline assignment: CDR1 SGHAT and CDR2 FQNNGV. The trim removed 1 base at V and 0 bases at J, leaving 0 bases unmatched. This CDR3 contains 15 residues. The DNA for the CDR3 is TGTGCCAGCAGCTTAGGACAGGGCTCCTACAATGAGCAGTTCTTC. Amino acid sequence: CASSLGQGSYNEQFF.

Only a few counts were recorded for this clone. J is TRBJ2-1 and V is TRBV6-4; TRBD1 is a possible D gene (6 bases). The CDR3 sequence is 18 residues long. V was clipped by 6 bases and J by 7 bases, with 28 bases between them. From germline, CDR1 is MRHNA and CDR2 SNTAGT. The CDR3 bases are TGTGCCAGCAGCCTCTTGGCGAGACAGGTAGCTGGGAAGAATGAGCAGTTCTTC. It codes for CASSLLARQVAGKNEQFF.

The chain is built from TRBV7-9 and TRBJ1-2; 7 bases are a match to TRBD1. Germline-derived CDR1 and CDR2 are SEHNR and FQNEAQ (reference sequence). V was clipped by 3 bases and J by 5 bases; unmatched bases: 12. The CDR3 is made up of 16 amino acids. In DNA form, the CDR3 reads TGTGCCAGCAGCTTTTTCACAGGGGTGAATAGTTATGGCTACACCTTC. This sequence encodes CASSFFTGVNSYGYTF. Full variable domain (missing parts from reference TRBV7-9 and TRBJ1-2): DTGVSQNPRHKITKRGQNVTFRCDPISEHNRLYWYRQTLGQGPEFLTYFQNEAQLEKSRLLSDRFSAERPKGSFSTLEIQRTEQGDSAMYLCASSFFTGVNSYGYTFGSGTRLTVV.

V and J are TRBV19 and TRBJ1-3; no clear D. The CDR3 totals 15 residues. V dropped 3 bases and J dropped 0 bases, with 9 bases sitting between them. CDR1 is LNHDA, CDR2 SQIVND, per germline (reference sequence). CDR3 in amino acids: CASSISGNSGNTIYF. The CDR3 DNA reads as TGTGCCAGTAGTATCAGCGGCAACTCTGGAAACACCATATATTTT. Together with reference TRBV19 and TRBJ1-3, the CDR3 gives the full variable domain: DGGITQSPKYLFRKEGQNVTLSCEQNLNHDAMYWYRQDPGQGLRLIYYSQIVNDFQKGDIAEGYSVSREKKESFPLTVTSAQKNPTAFYLCASSISGNSGNTIYFGEGSWLTVV.

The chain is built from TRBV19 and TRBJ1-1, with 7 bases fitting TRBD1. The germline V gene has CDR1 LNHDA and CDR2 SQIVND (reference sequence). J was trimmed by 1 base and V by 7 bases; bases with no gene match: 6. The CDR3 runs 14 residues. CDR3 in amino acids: CASIAGQRNTEAFF. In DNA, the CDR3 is TGTGCCAGTATAGCGGGACAGAGGAACACTGAAGCTTTCTTT.

DNA of the CDR3: TGTGCCAGCAGCCACGACAGGGGGGGCTACGAGCAGTACTTC. Translation: CASSHDRGGYEQYF. This chain connects TRBV2 to TRBJ2-7, with 9 positions matching TRBD1. The J segment lost 3 bases and the V segment lost 6 bases, leaving 6 bases of the junction unmatched. Germline loops: CDR1 SNHLY, CDR2 FYNNEI. The length of the CDR3 is 14 residues.

CDR3 DNA sequence: TGTGCCAGCAGCGCCCCCCCCGGGAACACTGAAGCTTTCTTT. Amino acid sequence: CASSAPPGNTEAFF. The chain joins TRBV9 to TRBJ1-1, with D unresolved. This CDR3 contains 14 residues. Germline-derived CDR1 and CDR2 are SGDLS and YYNGEE. The V and J ends lost 3 bases and 1 base respectively, with 10 bases between them.

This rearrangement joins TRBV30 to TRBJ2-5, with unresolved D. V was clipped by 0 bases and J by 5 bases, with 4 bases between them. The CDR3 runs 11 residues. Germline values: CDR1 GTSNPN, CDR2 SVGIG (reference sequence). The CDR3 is CAWSVVETQYF. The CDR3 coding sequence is TGTGCCTGGAGTGTCGTGGAGACCCAGTACTTC.

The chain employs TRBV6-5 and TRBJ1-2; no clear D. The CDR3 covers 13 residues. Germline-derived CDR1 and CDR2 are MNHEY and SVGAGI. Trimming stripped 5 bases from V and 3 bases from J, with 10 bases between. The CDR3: CASSLPDYYGYTF. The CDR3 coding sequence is TGTGCCAGCAGTCTTCCAGATTACTATGGCTACACCTTC.